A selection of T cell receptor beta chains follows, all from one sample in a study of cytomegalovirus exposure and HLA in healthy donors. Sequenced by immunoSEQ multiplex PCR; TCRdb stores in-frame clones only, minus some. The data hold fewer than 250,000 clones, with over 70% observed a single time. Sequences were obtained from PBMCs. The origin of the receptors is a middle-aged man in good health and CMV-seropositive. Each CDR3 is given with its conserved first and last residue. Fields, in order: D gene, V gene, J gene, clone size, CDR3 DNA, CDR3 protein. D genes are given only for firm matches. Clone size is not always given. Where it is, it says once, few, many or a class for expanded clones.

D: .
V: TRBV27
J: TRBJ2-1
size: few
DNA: TGTGCCAGCAGCAACACAGTAGCCTACAATGAGCAGTTCTTC
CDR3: CASSNTVAYNEQFF

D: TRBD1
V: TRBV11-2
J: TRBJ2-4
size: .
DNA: TGTGCCAGCAGTTATACCGACAGGGAACCTGCCAAAAACATTCAGTACTTC
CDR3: CASSYTDREPAKNIQYF

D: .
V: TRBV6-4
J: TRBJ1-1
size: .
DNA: TGTGCCAGCAGCGCCGCGCGAGGAAACACTGAAGCTTTCTTT
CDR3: CASSAARGNTEAFF

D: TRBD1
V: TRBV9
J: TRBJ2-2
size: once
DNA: TGTGCCAGCAGCGTAGACGACAGGGCGCTTAACACCGGGGAGCTGTTTTTT
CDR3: CASSVDDRALNTGELFF

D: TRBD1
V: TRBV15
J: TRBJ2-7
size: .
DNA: TGTGCCACCAGCAGATTTACAGGGGGCTACGAGCAGTACTTC
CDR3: CATSRFTGGYEQYF

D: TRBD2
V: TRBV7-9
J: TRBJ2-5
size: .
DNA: TGTTCCAGCAGATCGGGACTAGCGGGAGTTCACGAGACCCAGTACTTC
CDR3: CSSRSGLAGVHETQYF

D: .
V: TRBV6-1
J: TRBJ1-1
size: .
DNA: TGTGCCAGCAGCCATTTTCCAGCAGGGAACCGGGAAGCTTTCTTT
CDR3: CASSHFPAGNREAFF

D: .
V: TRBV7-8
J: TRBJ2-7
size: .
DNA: TGTGCCAGCAGCTTCGGGAGTCTTTACGAGCAGTACTTC
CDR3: CASSFGSLYEQYF

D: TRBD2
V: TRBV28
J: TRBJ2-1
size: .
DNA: TGTGCCAGCAGTCTCCCAGAAGGCGCTAGCGGGAGGGTCTCGACGGGTGAGCAGTTCTTC
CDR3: CASSLPEGASGRVSTGEQFF

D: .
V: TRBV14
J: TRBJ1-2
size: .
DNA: TGTGCCAGCAGCCAAGATCAGGGGAAGTTTAGCTATGGCTACACCTTC
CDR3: CASSQDQGKFSYGYTF

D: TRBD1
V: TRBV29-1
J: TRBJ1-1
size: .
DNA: TGCAGCGCCAGACAGGGGTTGGGCACTGAAGCTTTCTTT
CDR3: CSARQGLGTEAFF

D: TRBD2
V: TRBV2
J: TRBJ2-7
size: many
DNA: TGTGCCAGCAGTGAGGGGCTAGCGGGAGCGTACGAGCAGTACTTC
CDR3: CASSEGLAGAYEQYF

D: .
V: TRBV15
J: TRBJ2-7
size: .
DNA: TGTGCCACCAGCAGAGATTGGCAGGGAGGATACGAGCAGTACTTC
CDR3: CATSRDWQGGYEQYF

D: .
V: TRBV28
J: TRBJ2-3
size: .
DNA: TGTGCCAGCAGCTCCCTTCGTTTTCCGGATACGCAGTATTTT
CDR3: CASSSLRFPDTQYF

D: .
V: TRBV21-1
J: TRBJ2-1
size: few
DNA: TGTGCCAGTACACTAGCCTCGGATAACAATGAGCAGTTCTTC
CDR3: CASTLASDNNEQFF

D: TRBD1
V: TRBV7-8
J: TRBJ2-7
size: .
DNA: TGTGCCAGCAGCTTCGACAGGGGAAACGAGCAGTACTTC
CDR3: CASSFDRGNEQYF

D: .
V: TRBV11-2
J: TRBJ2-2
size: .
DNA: TGTGCCAGCAGCTTATCCCCTAACACCGGGGAGCTGTTTTTT
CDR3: CASSLSPNTGELFF

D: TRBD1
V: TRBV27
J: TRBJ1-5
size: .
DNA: TGTGCCAGCAGGATTGGACAGGGGGCTGAACAGCCCCAGCATTTT
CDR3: CASRIGQGAEQPQHF

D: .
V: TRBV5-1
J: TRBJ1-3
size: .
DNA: TGCGCCAGCACCCCCGACGGGGGAAACACCATATATTTT
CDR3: CASTPDGGNTIYF

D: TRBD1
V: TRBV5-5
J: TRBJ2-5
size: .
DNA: TGTGCCAGCAGCACCACAGGGGGTGGAGAGACCCAGTACTTC
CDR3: CASSTTGGGETQYF

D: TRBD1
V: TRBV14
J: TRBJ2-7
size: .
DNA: TGTGCCAGCAGCTCCGGGACAGGGTGGACCGTCAATTCCTACGAGCAGTACTTC
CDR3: CASSSGTGWTVNSYEQYF

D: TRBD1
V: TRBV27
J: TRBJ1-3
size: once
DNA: TGTGCCAGCAGTTCGAACCTCAGGGGGGGAAACACCATATATTTT
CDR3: CASSSNLRGGNTIYF

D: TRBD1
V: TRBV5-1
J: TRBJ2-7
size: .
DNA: TGCGCCAGTTCTGACAGGGGTGCTTACGAGCAGTACTTC
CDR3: CASSDRGAYEQYF

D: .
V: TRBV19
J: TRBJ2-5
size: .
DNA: TGTGCCAGTAGTATCCCGGGAAGACAAGAGACCCAGTACTTC
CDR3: CASSIPGRQETQYF

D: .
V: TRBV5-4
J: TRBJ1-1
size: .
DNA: TGTGCCAGCAGCTTCGGCGGTAACACTGAAGCTTTCTTT
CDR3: CASSFGGNTEAFF

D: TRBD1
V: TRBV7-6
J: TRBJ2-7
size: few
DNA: TGTGCCAGCAGTCGCCTCCAGGAGGACAGGTACGAGCAGTACTTC
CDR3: CASSRLQEDRYEQYF

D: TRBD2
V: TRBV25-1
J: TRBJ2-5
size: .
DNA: TGTGCCAGCAGTGATGAGGGACTAGCGGGCCCAAAGGAGACCCAGTACTTC
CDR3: CASSDEGLAGPKETQYF

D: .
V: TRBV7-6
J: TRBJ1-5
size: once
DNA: TGTGCCAGCAGCTCCACCGACAGCCAGCCCCAGCATTTT
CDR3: CASSSTDSQPQHF

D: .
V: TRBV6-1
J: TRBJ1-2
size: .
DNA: TGTGCCAGCAGTGACAGGGTGACGAGTGGCTACACCTTC
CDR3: CASSDRVTSGYTF